The T cell receptor (beta chain) under discussion was sequenced for a study of identical twins. Points from the study as a whole: Memory repertoires showed no such pattern, whereas abundant cord blood beta clonotypes carried fewer insertions. Alpha sequences that were out-of-frame and twin-shared showed an excess of low generation probability.

This clonotype turned up a few times. The antigen is unknown. The germline V gene has CDR1 SEHNR and CDR2 FQNEAQ (reference sequence). The CDR3 totals 13 residues. The V and J ends lost 5 bases and 7 bases, in that order; junction bases with no gene match: 7. Template switching, a step in the protocol, added a universal primer site, and cDNA carried unique molecular identifiers. TCRdb recomputed calls from the 5' RACE reads with MiXCR, one row per CDR3 protein. The table records about 900,000 distinct CDR3 sequences, over 9% of them present only once. The sample also formed part of further work on yellow fever vaccine responses in identical twins.

The sequence came from a woman aged 18-35 years in good health. Input material: PBMCs. The gene calls are TRBV7-9 and TRBJ1-2; TRBD1 agrees at 7 bases. The CDR3 sequence is CASSQRQGSGYTF. In DNA, the CDR3 is TGTGCCAGCAGCCAACGACAGGGAAGTGGCTACACCTTC.